A selection of T cell receptor beta chains follows, all from one sample in a study of blood T cell repertoires in COVID-19. Using immunoSEQ multiplex PCR, the repertoire was profiled, and TCRdb retains in-frame clones only, with some absent. The sample shows about 44,000 clones, about 88% of them seen only once. Sequenced material: peripheral blood. The receptors derive from a human donor in a cohort sampled during active COVID-19. Both conserved end residues are part of each CDR3. D genes are given only for firm matches. The listing skips clone size in some rows; elsewhere it reads once, few, many or a size class.

CASSAGQQNIQYF,.,TRBV9,.,TRBJ2-4
CASRDGPPPDTQYF,.,TRBV19,.,TRBJ2-3
CASSGRGGKEELFF,TRBD2,TRBV5-4,.,TRBJ2-2
CASSTGYEQYF,.,TRBV3-1/TRBV3-2,.,TRBJ2-7
CASSVEGGGGGYTF,.,TRBV9,.,TRBJ1-2
CASSLSPTTPQHF,.,TRBV7-6,.,TRBJ1-5
CASYSLYGYTF,.,TRBV12-3/TRBV12-4,.,TRBJ1-2
CAIKTGEDTQYF,TRBD1,TRBV10-3,.,TRBJ2-3
CASSVSSGGAETQYF,TRBD2,TRBV10-2,.,TRBJ2-5
CASSLMGGVTDTQYF,TRBD2,TRBV7-8,.,TRBJ2-3
CASSSQQGTEAFF,.,TRBV7-9,few,TRBJ1-1
CASSSRDSPLHF,.,TRBV19,.,TRBJ1-6
CASRVAGGRETQYF,TRBD2,TRBV5-1,.,TRBJ2-5
CAWSGQGNEKLFF,.,TRBV30,.,TRBJ1-4
CASTLGPFSGNTIYF,.,TRBV3-1/TRBV3-2,few,TRBJ1-3
CASSKRGRGDTQYF,.,TRBV19,.,TRBJ2-3
CASSLLGSGNSPLHF,.,TRBV9,.,TRBJ1-6
CASSLRAGANNEQFF,.,TRBV11-2,.,TRBJ2-1
CASSLSDRISSYNSPLHF,.,TRBV5-1,.,TRBJ1-6
CASSQETGNAFF,.,TRBV3-1/TRBV3-2,.,TRBJ1-1
CASSLTGGQETQYF,TRBD2,TRBV7-2,.,TRBJ2-5
CASSLLGQGTSSTDTQYF,TRBD1,TRBV27,.,TRBJ2-3
CASALAAGAGNTIYF,.,TRBV7-6,.,TRBJ1-3
CASSPVGLVEQFF,.,TRBV5-6,.,TRBJ2-1
CASSRGGLPYEQYF,TRBD2,TRBV27,.,TRBJ2-7
CASSSQGASRGELFF,TRBD1,TRBV18,once,TRBJ2-2
CASRAGTGKETQYF,TRBD1,TRBV3-1/TRBV3-2,.,TRBJ2-5
CASSPPGQGAHEKLFF,TRBD1,TRBV18,.,TRBJ1-4
CASSLQGVGQPQHF,.,TRBV28,few,TRBJ1-5
CASSLMGQNYGYTF,.,TRBV28,.,TRBJ1-2
CASSPGRDRARYTQYF,TRBD1,TRBV5-6,.,TRBJ2-3
CASEGASGGQSSYNEQFF,TRBD2,TRBV10-2,.,TRBJ2-1
CASSTGGPLHF,TRBD1,TRBV6-5,.,TRBJ1-6